The 3 T cell receptor beta chains presented below share a single source sample, sequenced in a study of blood T cell repertoires in COVID-19. Repertoires were generated with immunoSEQ multiplex PCR, while TCRdb's copy carries only in-frame clones and drops some. The sample lists 250,000 to 400,000 clones, 90% occurring once. The sample taken for sequencing was peripheral blood. The source is a woman aged 30 to 39 with COVID-19, enrolled during active disease.

About this clone: At one end the junction does not follow the germline gene, possibly because of a read error. The CDR3 DNA reads TGTGCCAGCAGCCAAACAAGGGACAGACAAGATTCCCCCCTCCACTTT. Residues: CASSQTRDRQDSPLHF. The chain employs TRBV3-1 (or the pseudogene TRBV3-2) and TRBJ1-6, with 7 bases matching TRBD1. Germline assignment: CDR1 LGHDT and CDR2 YNNKEL (reference sequence). The CDR3 consists of 16 residues.

This chain connects TRBV7-6 to TRBJ2-5, with 12 positions matching TRBD2. There are 16 residues in the CDR3. The ends lost 5 bases at V and 4 bases at J; junction bases unmatched: 8. CDR1 SGHVS and CDR2 FNYEAQ come from the germline V gene. CDR3 region: CASSLTSGSFGETQYF. The CDR3 DNA follows: TGTGCCAGCAGCCTGACTAGCGGGAGTTTTGGAGAGACCCAGTACTTC.

This clone was seen only a few times. The V call is TRBV5-1, the J call TRBJ2-2; D call uncertain. The germline CDR1 and CDR2 sequences are SGHRS and YFSETQ. V was cut by 4 bases and J by 4 bases, with 14 bases left in between. The CDR3 is 15 amino acids. The CDR3 sequence is CASSQFRIFTGELFF. The CDR3 bases are TGCGCCAGCAGCCAATTTAGAATTTTCACCGGGGAGCTGTTTTTT.